This entry lists 16 T cell receptor beta chains sequenced from one sample in a study of shared clonotypes between healthy human individuals. Using immunoSEQ multiplex PCR, the repertoire was profiled, and TCRdb retains in-frame clones only, with some absent. The sample consists of about 960,000 clones, 60% to 85% of them appearing once. The material sequenced was memory CD4+ T cells sorted from blood. The subset denotes: CD45RA-negative fraction. All receptors come from a man younger than 35 in good health.

The chain uses TRBV6-6 and TRBJ1-4; 7 positions agree with TRBD1. V dropped 6 bases and J dropped 7; count of bases not matched to a gene: 11. This CDR3 has 15 residues. Germline V CDR1 and CDR2: MNHNY, SVGAGI (reference sequence). For the CDR3, the DNA is TGTGCCAGCAGGATCCGACAGGGAGGGTCTGAAAAACTGTTTTTT. It translates to CASRIRQGGSEKLFF.

The CDR3 is CASSPGIGNQPQHF. DNA of the CDR3: TGTGCCAGCTCACCGGGCATTGGCAATCAGCCCCAGCATTTT. The chain combines TRBV18 with TRBJ1-5, with unresolved D. Germline V CDR1 and CDR2: KGHSH, LQKENI. V was clipped by 3 bases and J by 2 bases, with 8 bases between them. The CDR3 length is 14 residues. The variable domain in full, with the rest retrieved from reference TRBV18 and TRBJ1-5, is NAGVMQNPRHLVRRRGQEARLRCSPMKGHSHVYWYRQLPEEGLKFMVYLQKENIIDESGMPKERFSAEFPKEGPSILRIQQVVRGDSAAYFCASSPGIGNQPQHFGDGTRLSIL.

This clone was seen a single time. The genes are TRBV10-3 and TRBJ1-5; 8 bases align to TRBD1. The CDR3 length is 13 residues. J was trimmed by 5 bases and V by 9 bases; bases with no gene match: 6. Germline V gene sequence: CDR1 ENHRY, CDR2 SYGVKD. Here the CDR3 reads CAIRTGGDQPQHF. The CDR3, as DNA: TGTGCCATACGAACAGGGGGTGATCAGCCCCAGCATTTT.

The chain employs TRBV11-3 and TRBJ2-5; D is perhaps TRBD1 or TRBD2 (5 bases each). From germline, CDR1 is SGHNT and CDR2 YENEEA. The CDR3 covers 16 residues. Trimming took 5 bases from V and 2 from J, leaving 18 bases between them. The CDR3 nucleotides read TGTGCCAGCAGCCGTGGGACGGCAAAAGGTCAAGAGACCCAGTACTTC. Its protein product is CASSRGTAKGQETQYF.

This chain uses TRBV25-1 with TRBJ2-5; D is perhaps TRBD1 (6 bases). The V gene lost 1 base and the J gene lost 2 bases, with 11 bases spanning the gap. There are 15 residues in the CDR3. Germline V gene data show CDR1 as MGHDK and CDR2 as SYGVNS. The CDR3 sequence is CASSEFRGGQETQYF. The CDR3 DNA reads as TGTGCCAGCAGTGAATTCAGGGGTGGGCAAGAGACCCAGTACTTC.

This clone was picked up many times. The V call is TRBV7-9, the J call TRBJ2-2; D remains ambiguous. This CDR3 comprises 14 residues. Germline V gene data show CDR1 as SEHNR and CDR2 as FQNEAQ (reference sequence). Trimming removed 6 bases at V and 2 bases at J, with 10 bases between. In nucleotides, the CDR3 is TGTGCCAGCAGACGGGTTTCAAACACCGGGGAGCTGTTTTTT. This encodes CASRRVSNTGELFF.

This clone was picked up many times. CDR3 DNA: TGTGCCAGCAGCTTACGTACAGGCGGGGGGAATCAGCCCCAGCATTTT. Translated, it gives CASSLRTGGGNQPQHF. The genes are TRBV7-2 and TRBJ1-5; D perhaps matches TRBD1 (5 bases). From germline, CDR1 is SGHTA and CDR2 FQGNSA. This CDR3 is 16 amino acids long. Trimming cost V 2 bases and J 4 bases, with 15 bases left between them.

The V gene is TRBV5-1, the J gene TRBJ2-4, with 7 bases identical to TRBD1. Germline V gene data show CDR1 as SGHRS and CDR2 as YFSETQ. The length of the CDR3 is 17 residues. V shed 3 bases and J 0 bases; nucleotides not matched to a gene: 9. The CDR3 region is CASSSGTGVPAKNIQYF. For the CDR3, the DNA is TGCGCCAGCAGCTCCGGAACAGGGGTCCCAGCCAAAAACATTCAGTACTTC.

The V and J genes are TRBV7-2 and TRBJ2-7; 8 positions match TRBD2. Trimming removed 5 bases from V and 6 bases from J; junction bases left unmatched: 9. The germline V gene has CDR1 SGHTA and CDR2 FQGNSA. The CDR3 is 14 residues long. CDR3 nucleotides: TGTGCCAGCAGCCCTGTCGCGGGAGGACTCGAGCAGTACTTC. Protein: CASSPVAGGLEQYF.

The chain recombines TRBV29-1 with TRBJ2-5, with D tentatively TRBD2 (7 bases). Germline-derived CDR1 and CDR2 are SQVTM and ANQGSEA. This CDR3 comprises 13 residues. Deletions cut 4 bases from V and 4 bases from J, with 13 bases between. The CDR3 here is CSVVGGGRETQYF. As DNA, the CDR3 is TGCAGCGTTGTAGGCGGGGGCAGAGAGACCCAGTACTTC.

This chain connects TRBV5-4 to TRBJ2-1, with TRBD2 identical over 8 bases. The junction had 12 bases not matched to a gene; V was cut back by 3 bases and J by 4 bases. The CDR3 length is 17 residues. CDR1 and CDR2 from the germline V gene are SGHNT and YYREEE (reference sequence). The CDR3 loop is CASSSPRGGLLYNEQFF. As DNA, the CDR3 is TGTGCCAGCAGCTCCCCTCGGGGGGGGTTACTTTACAATGAGCAGTTCTTC.

The chain has TRBV6-5 and TRBJ1-2; possible D gene TRBD1, 5 bases. V dropped 3 bases and J dropped 4 bases, with 12 bases sitting between them. The CDR3 length is 14 residues. Germline V lookup: CDR1 MNHEY, CDR2 SVGAGI. For the CDR3, the DNA is TGTGCCAGCAGTTATCAGGGATCTAGCTATGGCTACACCTTC. Translation: CASSYQGSSYGYTF.

This chain uses TRBV5-1 with TRBJ2-7; maybe TRBD2 (8 bases). V lost 4 bases to trimming and J lost 3 bases, with 14 bases between them. Germline CDR1 and CDR2: SGHRS and YFSETQ. The length of the CDR3 is 14 residues. The chain's CDR3 is CASSREGQNYEQYF. The CDR3 DNA reads as TGCGCCAGCAGCCGGGAGGGACAGAACTACGAGCAGTACTTC.

The chain joins TRBV11-2 to TRBJ2-2; TRBD1 aligns across 11 bases. The V and J ends lost 0 bases and 4 bases, in that order; junction bases with no gene match: 7. This CDR3 region has 18 residues. The germline V gene has CDR1 SGHAT and CDR2 FQNNGV. CDR3 protein: CASSLDIHGTGGTGELFF. The CDR3 bases are TGTGCCAGCAGCTTAGATATCCACGGGACAGGGGGCACCGGGGAGCTGTTTTTT.

The chain employs TRBV10-1 and TRBJ2-1; unclear D gene. The germline V and J ends were trimmed by 4 bases and 6 bases, with 7 bases remaining between them. This CDR3 spans 12 amino acids. Germline CDR1 and CDR2: WNHNN and SYGVQD (reference sequence). This CDR3 reads CASSALSNEQFF. As DNA, the CDR3 is TGCGCCAGCAGTGCCCTTTCCAATGAGCAGTTCTTC.

This clone was seen a few times. A junction end diverges from the germline sequence, so it may reflect a read error. The chain carries TRBV7-7 and TRBJ2-2; tentatively, D is TRBD2 (6 bases). This CDR3 contains 17 residues. CDR1 is SSHAT and CDR2 is FNYEAQ in the germline V gene (reference sequence). Here the CDR3 DNA reads TGTGCTAGCAGCTTAGGTGCCGGGACTCAGAACACCGGGGAGCTGTTTTTT. Translation: CASSLGAGTQNTGELFF. Complete variable domain (other parts from reference TRBV7-7 and TRBJ2-2): GAGVSQSPRYKVTKRGQDVTLRCDPISSHATLYWYQQALGQGPEFLTYFNYEAQPDKSGLPSDRFSAERPEGSISTLTIQRTEQRDSAMYRCASSLGAGTQNTGELFFGEGSRLTVL.